The source of this TCR beta chain is a study of identical twins. The V gene's germline CDR1 is LGHDT and CDR2 YNNKEL (reference sequence). This CDR3 has 22 amino acids. J was trimmed by 0 bases and V by 2 bases; bases with no gene match: 22. There are a few counts of this clonotype. TCRdb reanalysed the 5' RACE reads using MiXCR and keeps one entry per CDR3 protein. Of approximately 670,000 distinct CDR3 sequences listed, around 6.1% were seen once; the top ten hold 1.5% to 2%. The clonotype comes from a man younger than 35 in good health. Sequencing was done on a sample of naive T cells sorted from blood. V is TRBV3-1 and J is TRBJ2-1, with TRBD1 matching 7 bases. The CDR3: CASSQSSVTLDRPTGSYNEQFF. DNA for the CDR3: TGTGCCAGCAGCCAAAGTTCTGTTACGCTGGACAGGCCTACCGGCTCCTACAATGAGCAGTTCTTC.